This T cell receptor (beta chain) derives from a study of cytomegalovirus exposure and HLA in healthy donors. Study outcomes and limitations: V- and J-gene trimming in TCR beta was tied to a missense DCLRE1C variant by an analysis performed later. Later, an analysis found that common viral pathogens appeared to be linked with several of the most significant clusters. Most TCR sequences showed up rarely, but some public TCRs showed up in many donors.

About this clone itself: Antigen specificity is unknown.

All the people who gave samples were healthy bone marrow donors. Trimming pared 4 bases from V and 1 base from J, leaving 15 bases between. Germline V gene data show CDR1 as SGHRS and CDR2 as YFSETQ. The CDR3 is made up of 17 amino acids. In the PCR, 60 Vbeta and 13 Jbeta primers were used. Sequencing was performed with immunoSEQ multiplex PCR; in TCRdb, only in-frame clones are kept and a portion is missing. The table shows 90,000 to 100,000 clones, with about 80% occurring only once. The gene calls are TRBV5-1 and TRBJ2-6; perhaps TRBD1 as D (6 bases). This receptor was taken from a man aged 40-49 years in good health and CMV-seronegative. Material for sequencing was PBMCs. The CDR3 sequence: CASSLNNQGSGANVLTF. The CDR3 DNA sequence: TGCGCCAGCAGCCTGAATAACCAGGGGTCTGGGGCCAACGTCCTGACTTTC. The full variable domain, rest sourced from reference TRBV5-1 and TRBJ2-6, is KAGVTQTPRYLIKTRGQQVTLSCSPISGHRSVSWYQQTPGQGLQFLFEYFSETQRNKGNFPGRFSGRQFSNSRSEMNVSTLELGDSALYLCASSLNNQGSGANVLTFGAGSRLTVL.